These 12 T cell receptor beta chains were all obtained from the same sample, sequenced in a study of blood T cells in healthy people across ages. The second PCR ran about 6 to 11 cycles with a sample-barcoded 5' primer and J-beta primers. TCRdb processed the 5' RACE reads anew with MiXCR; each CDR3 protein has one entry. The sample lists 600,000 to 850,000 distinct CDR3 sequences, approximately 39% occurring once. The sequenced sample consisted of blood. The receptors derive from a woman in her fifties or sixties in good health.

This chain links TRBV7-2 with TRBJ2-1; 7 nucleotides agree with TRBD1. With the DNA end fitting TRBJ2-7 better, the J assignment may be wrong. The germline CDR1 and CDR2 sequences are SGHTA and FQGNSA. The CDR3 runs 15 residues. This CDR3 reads CASSIWTGNNNEQYF. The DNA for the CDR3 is TGTGCCAGCAGCATCTGGACAGGCAACAACAATGAGCAGTACTTC.

The CDR3 nucleotides read TGCGCCAGCAGCTTGGAGCGTTCAGGTAGCGAGACCCAGTACTTC. It codes for CASSLERSGSETQYF. This chain joins TRBV5-1 and TRBJ2-5; no firm D call. This CDR3 has 15 residues. From germline, CDR1 is SGHRS and CDR2 YFSETQ. V was trimmed by 0 bases and J by 5 bases, leaving 14 bases between them. The whole variable domain, filled in from reference TRBV5-1 and TRBJ2-5, reads KAGVTQTPRYLIKTRGQQVTLSCSPISGHRSVSWYQQTPGQGLQFLFEYFSETQRNKGNFPGRFSGRQFSNSRSEMNVSTLELGDSALYLCASSLERSGSETQYFGPGTRLLVL.

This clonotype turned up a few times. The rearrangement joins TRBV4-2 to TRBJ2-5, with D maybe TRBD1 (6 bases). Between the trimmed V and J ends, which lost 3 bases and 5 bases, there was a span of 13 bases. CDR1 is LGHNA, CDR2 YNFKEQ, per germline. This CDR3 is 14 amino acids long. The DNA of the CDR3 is TGTGCCAGCAGCCACCCGGTAGGGGGTGAGACCCAGTACTTC. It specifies CASSHPVGGETQYF.

The CDR3 DNA is TGTGCCAGCAGCTTAGAAGGTTTCGGGGGGCAGTACTTC. It translates to CASSLEGFGGQYF. This sequence joins TRBV7-2 and TRBJ2-5; 7 positions match TRBD2. Germline CDR1 reads SGHTA; CDR2 reads FQGNSA. The CDR3 length is 13 residues. Trimming at V came to 1 base and at J to 11 bases, leaving 7 bases not matched to a gene.

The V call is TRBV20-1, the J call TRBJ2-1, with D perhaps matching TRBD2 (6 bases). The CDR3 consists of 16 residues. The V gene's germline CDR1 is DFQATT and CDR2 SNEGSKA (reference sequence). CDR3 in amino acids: CSPRTLSGRSYNEQFF. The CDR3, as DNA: TGCAGCCCTCGGACCCTTAGCGGACGCTCCTACAATGAGCAGTTCTTC.

The CDR3 bases are TGTGCCAGCAGCTCGGGGAGCCACAATGAGCAGTACTTC. Amino acids: CASSSGSHNEQYF. The rearrangement joins TRBV7-3 to TRBJ2-4, with D possibly TRBD2 on 5 matching bases. The germline V gene encodes CDR1 SGHTA and CDR2 FQGTGA. V was cut by 4 bases and J by 13 bases, with 17 bases left in between. The CDR3 consists of 13 residues. The full variable domain, completed using reference TRBV7-3 and TRBJ2-4, is GAGVSQTPSNKVTEKGKYVELRCDPISGHTALYWYRQSLGQGPEFLIYFQGTGAADDSGLPNDRFFAVRPEGSVSTLKIQRTERGDSAVYLCASSSGSHNEQYFGAGTRLSVL.

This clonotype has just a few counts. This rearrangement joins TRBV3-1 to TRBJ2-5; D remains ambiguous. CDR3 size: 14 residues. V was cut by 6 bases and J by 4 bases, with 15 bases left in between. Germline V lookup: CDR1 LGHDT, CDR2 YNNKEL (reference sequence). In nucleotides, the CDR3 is TGTGCCAGCAGAGAGCCCCACAGCATAGAGACCCAGTACTTC. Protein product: CASREPHSIETQYF.

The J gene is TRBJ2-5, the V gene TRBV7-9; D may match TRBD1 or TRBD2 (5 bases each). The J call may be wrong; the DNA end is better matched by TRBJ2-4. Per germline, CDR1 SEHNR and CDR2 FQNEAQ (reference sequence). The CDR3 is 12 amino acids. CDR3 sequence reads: CASAPGQNIQYF. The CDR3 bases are TGTGCCAGCGCACCGGGACAAAACATTCAGTACTTC.

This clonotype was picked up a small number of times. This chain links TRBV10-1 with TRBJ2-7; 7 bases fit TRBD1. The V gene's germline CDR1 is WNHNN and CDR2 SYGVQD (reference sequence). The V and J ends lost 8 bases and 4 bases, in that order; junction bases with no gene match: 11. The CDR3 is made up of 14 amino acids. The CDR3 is CASPRQGGRYEQYF. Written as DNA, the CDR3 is TGCGCCAGCCCTCGACAGGGCGGTAGGTACGAGCAGTACTTC.

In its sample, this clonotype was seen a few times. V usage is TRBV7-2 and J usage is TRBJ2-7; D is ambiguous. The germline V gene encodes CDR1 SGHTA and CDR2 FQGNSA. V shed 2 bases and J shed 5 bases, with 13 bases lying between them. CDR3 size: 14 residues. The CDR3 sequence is CASSLSGLSNEQYF. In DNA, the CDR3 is TGTGCCAGCAGCTTATCAGGCCTATCCAACGAGCAGTACTTC.

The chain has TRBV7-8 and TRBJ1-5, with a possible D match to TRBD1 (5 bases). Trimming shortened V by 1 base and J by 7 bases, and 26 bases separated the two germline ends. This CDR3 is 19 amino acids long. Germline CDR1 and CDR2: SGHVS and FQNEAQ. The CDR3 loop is CASSLDRRSRSEWGQPQHF. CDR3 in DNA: TGTGCCAGCAGCTTAGATAGACGGTCCCGGAGCGAATGGGGGCAGCCCCAGCATTTT.

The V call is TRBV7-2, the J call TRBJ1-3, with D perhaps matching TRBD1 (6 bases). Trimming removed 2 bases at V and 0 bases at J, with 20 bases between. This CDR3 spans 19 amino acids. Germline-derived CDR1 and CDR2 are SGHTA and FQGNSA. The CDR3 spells CASSLPWGRGQASGNTIYF. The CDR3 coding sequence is TGTGCCAGCAGCTTACCTTGGGGGCGGGGGCAGGCCTCTGGAAACACCATATATTTT.